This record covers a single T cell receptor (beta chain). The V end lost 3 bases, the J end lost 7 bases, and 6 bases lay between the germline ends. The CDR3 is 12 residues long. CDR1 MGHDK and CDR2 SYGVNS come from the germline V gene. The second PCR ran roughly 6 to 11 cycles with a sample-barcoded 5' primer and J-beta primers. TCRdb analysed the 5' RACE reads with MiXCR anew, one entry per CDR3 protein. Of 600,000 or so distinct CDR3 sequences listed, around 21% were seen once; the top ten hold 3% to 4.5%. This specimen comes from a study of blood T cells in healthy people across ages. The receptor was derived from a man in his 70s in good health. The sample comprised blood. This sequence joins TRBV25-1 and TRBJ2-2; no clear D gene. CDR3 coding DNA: TGTGCCAGCAGTGATCATGGCGGGGAGCTGTTTTTT. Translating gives CASSDHGGELFF. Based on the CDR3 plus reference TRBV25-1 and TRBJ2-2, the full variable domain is EADIYQTPRYLVIGTGKKITLECSQTMGHDKMYWYQQDPGMELHLIHYSYGVNSTEKGDLSSESTVSRIRTEHFPLTLESARPSHTSQYLCASSDHGGELFFGEGSRLTVL.